This entry describes one T cell receptor (beta chain). The sample originates from a study of shared clonotypes between healthy human individuals. The CDR3 length is 16 residues. The germline gives CDR1 SGDLS, CDR2 YYNGEE. Between the trimmed V and J ends, which lost 3 bases and 0 bases, there was a span of 10 bases. The naive CD8 population came from CD45RO-negative cells selected for CCR7, without terminally differentiated effector memory CD45RA+ cells. Adults of Caucasian background living in Nashville, Tennessee made up all donors. Only in-frame clones appear in the TCRdb table, and some are missing; sequencing was by immunoSEQ multiplex PCR. The sample has millions of clones, approximately 95% seen once.

The chain combines TRBV9 with TRBJ1-6; TRBD1 might be the D (6 bases). The clonotype comes from a man aged 18 to 30 in good health. The sequencing sample was made of naive CD8+ T cells sorted from blood. This CDR3 reads CASSAQGSSYNSPLHF. For the CDR3, the DNA is TGTGCCAGCAGCGCACAGGGAAGCTCCTATAATTCACCCCTCCACTTT.